This TCR beta chain came from a study of blood T cell repertoires in COVID-19. Study overall: The United States, Italy and Spain provided the acute and convalescent COVID-19 samples.

Per the authors' pipeline: How many nucleated cells were present was estimated from reference gene primer amplification. The data were produced by immunoSEQ multiplex PCR, yet TCRdb's version contains in-frame clones alone and is incomplete. V, J and clone size are those of that table, while D and trimming were read from the DNA. The profile shows 130,000 to 150,000 clones, over 80% of them singletons. The sample was PBMCs or T cells enriched from blood (not recorded which). The clonotype originates from a woman aged 50 to 65 who had been exposed to COVID-19.

The CDR3 is CASTPGGLVSTGELFF. The CDR3 DNA reads as TGTGCCAGCACTCCCGGCGGCTTAGTGTCCACCGGGGAGCTGTTTTTT. The chain recombines TRBV5-8 with TRBJ2-2; D unclear. The CDR3 covers 16 residues. Germline loops: CDR1 SGHTS, CDR2 YDEGEE. V was pared by 6 bases and J by 4 bases, with 19 bases between.